The clone carrying this T cell receptor beta chain showed up just a few times. Its antigen is not identified. CDR1 is MNHEY and CDR2 is SMNVEV in the germline V gene (reference sequence). This CDR3 region has 13 residues. V lost 5 bases, J lost 3 bases, and 11 bases lay in between. The data were taken from a study of cytomegalovirus exposure and HLA in healthy donors. Whole-study findings and limits: In an earlier analysis, most TCR beta V segments were productive about 87% or about 30% of the time.

With 60 Vbeta and 13 Jbeta primers, the PCR was carried out. The method was immunoSEQ multiplex PCR; TCRdb's version includes in-frame clones alone and lacks a portion of them. The sample has more than 95,000 clones, roughly 78% seen once. The sample taken for sequencing was PBMCs. The clonotype was recovered from a woman in her 40s in good health and CMV-seronegative. The rearrangement joins TRBV27 to TRBJ2-7; D is unclear. The CDR3 nucleotides are TGTGCCAGCAGTATGCGGAGAGGCTACGAGCAGTACTTC. Amino acids: CASSMRRGYEQYF.